The 15 T cell receptor beta chains listed next were all sequenced from one sample in a study of T cell repertoires in cytomegalovirus infection. Which antigens these TCRs recognize remains unknown. TCRdb ran MiXCR on the reads and lists one entry per CDR3 protein. Of about 70,000 distinct CDR3 sequences listed, 20% are singletons. Sequenced here: CD8+ T cells from cultured PBMCs, sampled from culture after CMV antigen stimulation. These receptors were obtained from a human donor in good health (CMV status not recorded). Some clones in this sample may be carry-over from other donors' samples.

This chain links TRBV12-3 or TRBV12-4 with TRBJ1-6; D is uncertain. Trimming left V 6 bases short and J 0 bases short, with 12 bases between. The CDR3 has 16 residues. The CDR3 nucleotides are TGTGCCAGCAGCACTGACGGCCACTCCTATAATTCACCCCTCCACTTT. Residues: CASSTDGHSYNSPLHF.

This clonotype was seen a handful of times. This rearrangement joins TRBV7-9 to TRBJ2-6, with D unclear. From germline, CDR1 is SEHNR and CDR2 FQNEAQ (reference sequence). Trimming cost V 2 bases and J 4 bases, with 6 bases left between them. The CDR3 has 14 residues. CDR3 sequence: CASSLSTGANVLTF. CDR3 nucleotides: TGTGCCAGCAGCTTATCCACCGGGGCCAACGTCCTGACTTTC.

This clonotype was recorded a few times. CDR3 in amino acids: CASSQAGHIYNEQFF. DNA for the CDR3: TGCGCCAGCAGCCAGGCGGGACACATATACAATGAGCAGTTCTTC. The chain links TRBV4-1 to TRBJ2-1; D may match TRBD1 or TRBD2 (6 bases each). From germline, CDR1 is MGHRA and CDR2 YSYEKL. CDR3 length: 15 residues. V was shortened by 3 bases and J by 4 bases, with 13 bases between the two germline ends.

This clonotype was detected only a few times. The chain is built from TRBV2 and TRBJ2-1; D may be TRBD2 (5 bases). Germline V lookup: CDR1 SNHLY, CDR2 FYNNEI. With 6 bases removed from V and 0 bases from J, the gap between germline ends came to 15 bases. The CDR3 extends over 16 amino acids. CDR3 sequence reads: CASRYREISSYNEQFF. Written as DNA, the CDR3 is TGTGCCAGCAGGTACCGGGAAATTAGCTCCTACAATGAGCAGTTCTTC.

This clonotype has just a few counts. This chain uses TRBV28 with TRBJ1-2; D call uncertain. The CDR3 covers 15 residues. The germline V gene has CDR1 MDHEN and CDR2 SYDVKM. V was trimmed by 3 bases and J by 0 bases, leaving 11 bases between them. The CDR3 here is CASSFRWIPNYGYTF. The CDR3 bases are TGTGCCAGCAGTTTCAGGTGGATCCCTAACTATGGCTACACCTTC.

V and J are TRBV7-8 and TRBJ2-7; D not certain. Between the trimmed V and J ends, which lost 5 bases and 0 bases, there was a span of 11 bases. Germline V lookup: CDR1 SGHVS, CDR2 FQNEAQ. This CDR3 is built from 14 residues. In DNA form, the CDR3 reads TGTGCCAGCAGCCCTAGACCTAGCTCCTACGAGCAGTACTTC. Translating gives CASSPRPSSYEQYF.

This clonotype was detected only a few times. V is TRBV12-3 or TRBV12-4 and J is TRBJ1-2; 8 bases fit TRBD1. Losses at the gene ends were 3 bases for V and 4 bases for J; bases not matched to a gene: 4. This CDR3 spans 14 amino acids. The CDR3: CASSFFGTGYGYTF. The CDR3 nucleotides are TGTGCCAGCAGTTTTTTCGGGACAGGCTATGGCTACACCTTC.

This clonotype has only a few counts. This chain joins TRBV6-2 or TRBV6-3 and TRBJ1-1, with D maybe TRBD1 (5 bases). V shed 6 bases and J shed 3 bases, with 23 bases lying between them. CDR1 MNHEY and CDR2 SVGEGT come from the germline V gene. The CDR3 totals 17 residues. CDR3 sequence (DNA): TGTGCCAGCAGGCAGAGGGACGGTGACATTAGGGACACTGAAGCTTTCTTT. This sequence encodes CASRQRDGDIRDTEAFF.

This clonotype was detected a few times. CDR3 amino acids: CASSLASNGYTF. For the CDR3, the DNA is TGTGCCAGCAGCTTAGCATCAAATGGCTACACCTTC. The rearrangement links TRBV7-9 to TRBJ1-2; D gene uncertain. Germline V gene data show CDR1 as SEHNR and CDR2 as FQNEAQ (reference sequence). The CDR3 contains 12 residues. Deletions cut 0 bases from V and 6 bases from J, with 5 bases between.

This clonotype was seen only a few times. The genes are TRBV7-8 and TRBJ2-3, with 11 bases fitting TRBD2. The CDR3 spans 16 residues. The germline V gene has CDR1 SGHVS and CDR2 FQNEAQ. Losses at the gene ends were 2 bases for V and 3 bases for J; bases not matched to a gene: 4. The CDR3 DNA follows: TGTGCCAGCAGCTTAAAACTAGCGGGGGAAACAGATACGCAGTATTTT. It yields the protein CASSLKLAGETDTQYF.

The genes are TRBV19 and TRBJ2-3; D call uncertain. Germline V lookup: CDR1 LNHDA, CDR2 SQIVND (reference sequence). There are 11 residues in the CDR3. The V end lost 4 bases, the J end lost 5 bases, and 4 bases lay between the germline ends. CDR3 sequence: CASSTRDTQYF. In DNA, the CDR3 is TGTGCCAGTAGTACCCGAGATACGCAGTATTTT.

The chain employs TRBV6-4 and TRBJ2-1; D may correspond to TRBD1 or TRBD2 (5 bases each). Between the trimmed V and J ends, which lost 5 bases and 5 bases, there was a span of 10 bases. The CDR3 covers 13 residues. Germline V gene sequence: CDR1 MRHNA, CDR2 SNTAGT. The DNA of the CDR3 is TGTGCCAGCAGTAGGGGACCTAACAATGAGCAGTTCTTC. This translates into CASSRGPNNEQFF.

This chain uses TRBV7-9 with TRBJ2-7, with 7 bases matching TRBD1. Trimming cost V 8 bases and J 1 base; bases outside gene matches: 8. Germline assignment: CDR1 SEHNR and CDR2 FQNEAQ (reference sequence). The CDR3 totals 14 residues. The CDR3 sequence is CASSGTDDSYEQYF. The CDR3 coding sequence is TGTGCCAGCTCCGGGACAGATGATTCCTACGAGCAGTACTTC.

The chain joins TRBV27 to TRBJ2-7, with D perhaps TRBD1 (6 bases). This CDR3 is built from 16 residues. V was cut by 4 bases and J by 0 bases, with 16 bases left in between. Germline loops: CDR1 MNHEY, CDR2 SMNVEV (reference sequence). The CDR3 DNA follows: TGTGCCAGCAGTTCCTCAGTGGGGACACTCTCCTACGAGCAGTACTTC. Protein product: CASSSSVGTLSYEQYF.

This clonotype was detected a few times. This chain joins TRBV10-3 and TRBJ1-5, with D unresolved. This CDR3 comprises 14 residues. V was clipped by 3 bases and J by 4 bases, with 10 bases between them. CDR1 is ENHRY and CDR2 is SYGVKD in the germline V gene. The DNA of the CDR3 is TGTGCCATCAGTGATGTGTCAGAAAATCAGCCCCAGCATTTT. This codes for CAISDVSENQPQHF.